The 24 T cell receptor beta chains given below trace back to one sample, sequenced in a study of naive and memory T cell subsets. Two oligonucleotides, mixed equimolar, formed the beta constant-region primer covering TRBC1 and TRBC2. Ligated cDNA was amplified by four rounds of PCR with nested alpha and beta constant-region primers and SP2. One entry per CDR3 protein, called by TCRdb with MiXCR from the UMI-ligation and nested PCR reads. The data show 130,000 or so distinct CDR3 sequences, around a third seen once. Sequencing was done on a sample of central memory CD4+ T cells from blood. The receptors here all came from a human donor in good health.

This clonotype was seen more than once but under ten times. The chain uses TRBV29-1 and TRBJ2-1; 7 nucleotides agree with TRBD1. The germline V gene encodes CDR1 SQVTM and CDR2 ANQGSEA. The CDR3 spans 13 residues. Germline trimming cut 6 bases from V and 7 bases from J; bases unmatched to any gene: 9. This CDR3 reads CSVVDRARNEQFF. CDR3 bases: TGCAGCGTGGTAGACAGGGCGAGGAATGAGCAGTTCTTC.

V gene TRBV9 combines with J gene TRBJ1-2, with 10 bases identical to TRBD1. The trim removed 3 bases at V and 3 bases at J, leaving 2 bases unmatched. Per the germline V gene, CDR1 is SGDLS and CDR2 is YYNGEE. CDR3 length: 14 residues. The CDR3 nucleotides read TGTGCCAGCAGCGGGGGACAGGGGCACTATGGCTACACCTTC. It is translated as CASSGGQGHYGYTF.

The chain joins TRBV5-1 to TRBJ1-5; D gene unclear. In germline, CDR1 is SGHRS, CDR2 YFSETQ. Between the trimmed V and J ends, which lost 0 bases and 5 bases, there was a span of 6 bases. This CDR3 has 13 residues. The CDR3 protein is CASSLDVDQPQHF. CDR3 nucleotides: TGCGCCAGCAGCTTGGACGTAGATCAGCCCCAGCATTTT.

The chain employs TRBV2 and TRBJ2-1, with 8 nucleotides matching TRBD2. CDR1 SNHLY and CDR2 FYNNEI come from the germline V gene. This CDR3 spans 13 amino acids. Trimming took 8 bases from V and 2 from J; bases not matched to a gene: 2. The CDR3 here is CASSGGTYNEQFF. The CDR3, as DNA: TGTGCCAGCTCGGGGGGGACCTACAATGAGCAGTTCTTC.

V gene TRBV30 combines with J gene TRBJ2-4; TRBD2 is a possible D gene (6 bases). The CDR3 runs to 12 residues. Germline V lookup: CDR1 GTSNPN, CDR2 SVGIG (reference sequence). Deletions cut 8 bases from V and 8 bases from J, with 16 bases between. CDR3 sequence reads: CALGGDPYIQYF. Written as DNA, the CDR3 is TGTGCCCTAGGCGGGGACCCTTACATTCAGTACTTC.

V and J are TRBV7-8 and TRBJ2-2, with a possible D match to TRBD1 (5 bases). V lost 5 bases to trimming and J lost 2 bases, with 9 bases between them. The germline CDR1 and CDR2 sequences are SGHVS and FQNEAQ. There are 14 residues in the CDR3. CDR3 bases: TGTGCCAGCAGCCAGACAGTTAACACCGGGGAGCTGTTTTTT. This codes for CASSQTVNTGELFF.

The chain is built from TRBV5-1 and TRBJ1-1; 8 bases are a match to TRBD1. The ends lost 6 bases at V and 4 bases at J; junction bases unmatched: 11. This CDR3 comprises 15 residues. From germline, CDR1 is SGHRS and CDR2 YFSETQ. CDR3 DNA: TGCGCCAGCAAGGTTGGGCAGGGGGCTCTCACTGAAGCTTTCTTT. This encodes CASKVGQGALTEAFF. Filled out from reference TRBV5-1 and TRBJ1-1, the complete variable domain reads KAGVTQTPRYLIKTRGQQVTLSCSPISGHRSVSWYQQTPGQGLQFLFEYFSETQRNKGNFPGRFSGRQFSNSRSEMNVSTLELGDSALYLCASKVGQGALTEAFFGQGTRLTVV.

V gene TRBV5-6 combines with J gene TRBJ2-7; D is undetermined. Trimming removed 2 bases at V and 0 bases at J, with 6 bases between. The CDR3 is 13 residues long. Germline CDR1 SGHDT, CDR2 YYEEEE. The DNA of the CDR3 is TGTGCCAGCAGCTTCATCGGCTCCTACGAGCAGTACTTC. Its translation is CASSFIGSYEQYF.

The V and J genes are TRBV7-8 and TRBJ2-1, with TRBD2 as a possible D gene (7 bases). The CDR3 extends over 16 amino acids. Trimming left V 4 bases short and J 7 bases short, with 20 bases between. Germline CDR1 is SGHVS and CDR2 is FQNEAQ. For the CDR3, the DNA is TGTGCCAGCAGCTATTTTGCCGGGAGCGGGACAAATGAGCAGTTCTTC. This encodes CASSYFAGSGTNEQFF.

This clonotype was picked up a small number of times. The CDR3: CASNRVNSPLHF. The CDR3 nucleotides read TGTGCCAGCAACAGGGTGAATTCACCCCTCCACTTT. The chain uses TRBV28 and TRBJ1-6; a weak D match, TRBD1 (6 bases). The CDR3 covers 12 residues. CDR1 and CDR2 from the germline V gene are MDHEN and SYDVKM. The ends were cut back, 7 bases at V and 7 bases at J, with 8 bases in the middle.

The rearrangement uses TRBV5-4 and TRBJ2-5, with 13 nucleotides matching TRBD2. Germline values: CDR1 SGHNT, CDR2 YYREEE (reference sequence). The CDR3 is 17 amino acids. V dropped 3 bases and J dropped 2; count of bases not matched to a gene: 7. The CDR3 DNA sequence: TGTGCCAGCAGCTCACCCTCGGGACTAGCGGGGCAAGAGACCCAGTACTTC. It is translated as CASSSPSGLAGQETQYF.

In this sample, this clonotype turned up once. The CDR3 is CASSFSWGRGSYNEQFF. The CDR3, as DNA: TGTGCCAGCAGCTTCTCATGGGGGAGGGGATCCTACAATGAGCAGTTCTTC. V and J are TRBV5-8 and TRBJ2-1, with 7 positions matching TRBD2. Germline V gene data show CDR1 as SGHTS and CDR2 as YDEGEE. The CDR3 runs 17 residues. J lost 1 base, V lost 2 bases, and 9 bases had no gene match.

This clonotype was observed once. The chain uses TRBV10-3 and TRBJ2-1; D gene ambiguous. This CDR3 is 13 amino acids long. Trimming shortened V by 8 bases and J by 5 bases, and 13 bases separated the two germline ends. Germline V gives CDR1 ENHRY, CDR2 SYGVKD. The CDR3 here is CAIGSLDHNEQFF. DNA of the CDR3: TGTGCCATCGGCTCGTTAGATCACAATGAGCAGTTCTTC.

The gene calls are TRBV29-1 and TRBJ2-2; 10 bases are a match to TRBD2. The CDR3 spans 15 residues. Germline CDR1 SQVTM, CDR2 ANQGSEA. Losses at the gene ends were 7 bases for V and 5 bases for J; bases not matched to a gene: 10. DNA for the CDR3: TGCAGCGCAAAAGCAGCGGGAGGGGAGACCGGGGAGCTGTTTTTT. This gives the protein CSAKAAGGETGELFF.

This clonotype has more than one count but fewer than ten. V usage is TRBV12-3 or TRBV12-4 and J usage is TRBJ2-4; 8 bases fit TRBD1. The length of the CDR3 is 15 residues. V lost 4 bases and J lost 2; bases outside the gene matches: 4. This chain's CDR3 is CASSSGQETKNIQYF. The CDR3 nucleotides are TGTGCCAGCAGTTCGGGACAGGAGACCAAAAACATTCAGTACTTC.

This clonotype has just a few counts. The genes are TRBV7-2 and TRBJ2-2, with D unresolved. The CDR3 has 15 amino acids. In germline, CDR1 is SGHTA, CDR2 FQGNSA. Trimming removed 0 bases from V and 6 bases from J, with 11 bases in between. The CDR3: CASSLARTRAGELFF. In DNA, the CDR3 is TGTGCCAGCAGCTTAGCAAGGACCCGGGCCGGGGAGCTGTTTTTT.

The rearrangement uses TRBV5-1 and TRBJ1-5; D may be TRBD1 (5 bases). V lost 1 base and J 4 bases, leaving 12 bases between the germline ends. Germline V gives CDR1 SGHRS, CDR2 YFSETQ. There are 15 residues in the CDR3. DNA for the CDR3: TGCGCCAGCAGCTTGAACCCGGGGGAAAATCAGCCCCAGCATTTT. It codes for CASSLNPGENQPQHF.

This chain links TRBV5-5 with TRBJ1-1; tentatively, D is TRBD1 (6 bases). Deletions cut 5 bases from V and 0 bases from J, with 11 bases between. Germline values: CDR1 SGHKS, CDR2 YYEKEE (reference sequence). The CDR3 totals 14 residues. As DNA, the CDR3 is TGTGCCAGCAGATGGGACACCTTGAACACTGAAGCTTTCTTT. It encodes CASRWDTLNTEAFF.

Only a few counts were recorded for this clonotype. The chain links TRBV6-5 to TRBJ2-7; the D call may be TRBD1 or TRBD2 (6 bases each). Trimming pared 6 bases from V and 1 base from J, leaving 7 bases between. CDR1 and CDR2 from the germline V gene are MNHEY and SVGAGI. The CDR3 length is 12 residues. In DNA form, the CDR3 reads TGTGCCAGCAGAGGGGGGTCCTACGAGCAGTACTTC. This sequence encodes CASRGGSYEQYF.

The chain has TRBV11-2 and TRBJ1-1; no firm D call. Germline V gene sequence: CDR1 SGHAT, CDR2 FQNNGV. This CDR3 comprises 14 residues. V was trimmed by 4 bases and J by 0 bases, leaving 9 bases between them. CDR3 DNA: TGTGCCAGCAGCTCGGACGGAATGAACACTGAAGCTTTCTTT. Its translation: CASSSDGMNTEAFF.

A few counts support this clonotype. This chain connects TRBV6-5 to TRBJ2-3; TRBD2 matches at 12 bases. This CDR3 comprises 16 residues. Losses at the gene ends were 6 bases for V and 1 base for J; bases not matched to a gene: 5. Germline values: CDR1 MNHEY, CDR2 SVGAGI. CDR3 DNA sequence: TGTGCCAGCAGATCACTAGCGGGAGGTGGCACAGATACGCAGTATTTT. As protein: CASRSLAGGGTDTQYF.

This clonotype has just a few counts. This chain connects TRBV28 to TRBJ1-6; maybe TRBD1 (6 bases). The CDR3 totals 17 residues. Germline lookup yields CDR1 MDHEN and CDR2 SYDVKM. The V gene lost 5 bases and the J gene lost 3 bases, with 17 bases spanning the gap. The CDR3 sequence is CASSDTQGSLYNSPLHF. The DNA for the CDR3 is TGTGCCAGCAGTGACACACAGGGTTCGCTCTATAATTCACCCCTCCACTTT.

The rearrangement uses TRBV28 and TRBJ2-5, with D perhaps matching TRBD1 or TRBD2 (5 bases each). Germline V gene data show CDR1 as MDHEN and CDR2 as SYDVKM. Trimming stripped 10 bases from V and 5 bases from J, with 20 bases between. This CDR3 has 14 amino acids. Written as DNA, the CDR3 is TGTGCCATCAAGATGGGGACCAGCGTTGAGACCCAGTACTTC. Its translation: CAIKMGTSVETQYF.

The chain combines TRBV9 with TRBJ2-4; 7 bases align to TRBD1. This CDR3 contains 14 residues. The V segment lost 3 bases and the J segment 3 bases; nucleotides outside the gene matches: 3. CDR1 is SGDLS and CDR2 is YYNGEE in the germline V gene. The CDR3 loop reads CASSGDRGKNIQYF. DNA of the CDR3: TGTGCCAGCAGCGGGGACAGAGGCAAAAACATTCAGTACTTC.